These 14 T cell receptor beta chains originate from one sample sequenced in a study of CD8+CD57+ T cells in acquired aplastic anemia. Genomic DNA acted as the template from which TCR beta VDJ combination and CDR3 sequence profiling were carried out. TCRdb passed the reads through MiXCR, listing each CDR3 protein once. The repertoire holds 250,000 to 350,000 distinct CDR3 sequences, 45% to 70% seen once, with roughly 8% in the top ten. Sequences were obtained from sorted CD4+, CD8+, or CD8+CD57+ T cells (not recorded which) from PBMCs. Receptors were obtained from a human donor with severe aplastic anemia or a healthy control (not recorded which).

Many counts were recorded for this clonotype. This rearrangement joins TRBV7-3 to TRBJ1-6; D is undetermined. V lost 5 bases and J lost 5, with 13 bases in between. Germline V gene lookup returns CDR1 SGHTA and CDR2 FQGTGA. The CDR3 has 15 amino acids. As DNA, the CDR3 is TGTGCCAGCAGCCAAACGTGGGGAAATAATTCACCCCTCCACTTT. It is translated as CASSQTWGNNSPLHF.

This clonotype was found a few times. This chain joins TRBV7-2 and TRBJ2-1; no definite D call. V lost 1 base to trimming and J lost 9 bases, with 10 bases between them. The CDR3 sequence is 13 residues long. Germline values: CDR1 SGHTA, CDR2 FQGNSA. The CDR3 bases are TGTGCCAGCAGCTTAGGTAACCCACGTGAGCAGTTCTTC. Protein product: CASSLGNPREQFF.

This clonotype has only a few counts. The chain couples TRBV11-1 to TRBJ2-7; tentatively, D is TRBD1 or TRBD2 (5 bases each). The germline V and J ends were trimmed by 1 base and 7 bases, with 8 bases remaining between them. Germline CDR1 SGHAT, CDR2 FQDESV (reference sequence). The CDR3 sequence is 12 residues long. The CDR3 DNA reads as TGTGCCAGCAGCTTAGTTTGGGGGGAGCAGTACTTC. Its translation: CASSLVWGEQYF. Filled out from reference TRBV11-1 and TRBJ2-7, the complete variable domain reads EAEVAQSPRYKITEKSQAVAFWCDPISGHATLYWYRQILGQGPELLVQFQDESVVDDSQLPKDRFSAERLKGVDSTLKIQPAELGDSAMYLCASSLVWGEQYFGPGTRLTVT.

On this clonotype: One end of the junction does not line up with germline, which may come from a read error. The V gene is TRBV10-3, the J gene TRBJ1-1; TRBD1 matches 9 bases. The CDR3 length is 15 residues. Germline V gives CDR1 ENHRY, CDR2 SYGVKD. The CDR3 DNA sequence: TGTGCCATCAGTGATTCCGGGACAGGGATGCCTGAAGCTCTCTTT. This codes for CAISDSGTGMPEALF.

There are a few counts of this clonotype. The CDR3 spells CASSLAIWDYEQYF. CDR3 in DNA: TGTGCCAGCAGCTTAGCGATTTGGGACTACGAGCAGTACTTC. The J gene is TRBJ2-7, the V gene TRBV7-9; D uncertain. The V end was cut by 0 bases, the J end by 3 bases, with 9 bases between. The CDR3 has 14 amino acids. Germline V gene lookup returns CDR1 SEHNR and CDR2 FQNEAQ (reference sequence).

V gene TRBV10-1 combines with J gene TRBJ2-2; 8 bases map to TRBD1. The germline V gene has CDR1 WNHNN and CDR2 SYGVQD (reference sequence). V shed 6 bases and J 13 bases; nucleotides not matched to a gene: 7. The CDR3 contains 12 residues. CDR3 region: CASSPGQGVLFF. The CDR3 DNA reads TGCGCCAGCAGCCCAGGACAGGGCGTGCTGTTTTTT.

This clonotype was recorded many times. This rearrangement joins TRBV20-1 to TRBJ2-5; 7 nucleotides align to TRBD2. Trimming at V came to 4 bases and at J to 4 bases, leaving 3 bases not matched to a gene. The germline CDR1 and CDR2 sequences are DFQATT and SNEGSKA (reference sequence). This CDR3 region has 12 residues. The CDR3 sequence is CSATSGAETQYF. CDR3 bases: TGCAGTGCTACCAGCGGGGCAGAGACCCAGTACTTC.

This clonotype was detected only once. The chain couples TRBV5-1 to TRBJ2-3; 8 nucleotides agree with TRBD1. Looked up from germline, CDR1 is SGHRS and CDR2 is YFSETQ. V was pared by 6 bases and J by 4 bases, with 10 bases of the junction left unmatched. The CDR3 is 15 amino acids. The CDR3 DNA follows: TGCGCCAGCAACCCGGGAACGACAGGGGCAGATACGCAGTATTTT. Translating it yields CASNPGTTGADTQYF.

The V call is TRBV11-2, the J call TRBJ2-5; 7 nucleotides align to TRBD2. The V gene's germline CDR1 is SGHAT and CDR2 FQNNGV. This CDR3 region has 15 residues. With V trimmed by 4 bases and J by 1 base, 6 bases remained unmatched. The CDR3 DNA reads TGTGCCAGCAGCTACGCCGGGACTATCCAAGAGACCCAGTACTTC. Translating it yields CASSYAGTIQETQYF. Complete variable domain (other parts from reference TRBV11-2 and TRBJ2-5): EAGVAQSPRYKIIEKRQSVAFWCNPISGHATLYWYQQILGQGPKLLIQFQNNGVVDDSQLPKDRFSAERLKGVDSTLKIQPAKLEDSAVYLCASSYAGTIQETQYFGPGTRLLVL.

This clonotype was observed many times. The chain uses TRBV20-1 and TRBJ1-2; D remains ambiguous. The CDR3 is 13 amino acids. The germline CDR1 and CDR2 sequences are DFQATT and SNEGSKA (reference sequence). The V end lost 0 bases, the J end lost 3 bases, and 8 bases lay between the germline ends. The CDR3 here is CSARDPLHYGYTF. DNA of the CDR3: TGCAGTGCTAGAGATCCACTTCACTATGGCTACACCTTC.

J is TRBJ2-5 and V is TRBV24-1; D remains unclear. TRBJ2-1 matches the DNA end more closely, so the J call is doubtful. The CDR3 loop spans 16 amino acids. Germline CDR1 KGHDR, CDR2 SFDVKD. CDR3 amino acids: CATSDRSPSSYNEQFF. For the CDR3, the DNA is TGTGCCACCAGTGACCGGTCACCAAGCTCCTACAATGAGCAGTTCTTC.

V and J are TRBV19 and TRBJ1-1, with D possibly matching TRBD1 (5 bases). The germline gives CDR1 LNHDA, CDR2 SQIVND (reference sequence). The CDR3 extends over 14 amino acids. V was clipped by 3 bases and J by 1 base, with 9 bases between them. The CDR3 DNA sequence: TGTGCCAGTAGTATCCAGGGAGGGAACACTGAAGCTTTCTTT. Its translation: CASSIQGGNTEAFF.

The CDR3 DNA reads TGTGCCAGCAGTAAATCCCCGGGACAGGGGGCTAAAGAGACCCAGTACTTC. Translated, it gives CASSKSPGQGAKETQYF. This rearrangement joins TRBV25-1 to TRBJ2-5, with 12 bases matching TRBD1. This CDR3 contains 17 residues. With V trimmed by 5 bases and J by 3 bases, 10 bases remained unmatched. Germline values: CDR1 MGHDK, CDR2 SYGVNS.

The J gene is TRBJ2-5, the V gene TRBV7-2, with TRBD2 matching 8 bases. V lost 2 bases, J lost 5 bases, and 7 bases stayed unmatched. Per germline, CDR1 SGHTA and CDR2 FQGNSA. The length of the CDR3 is 15 residues. The DNA of the CDR3 is TGTGCCAGCAGCTTAACAGCGGGGGTATCGGAGACCCAGTACTTC. This translates into CASSLTAGVSETQYF.